The source of this T cell receptor beta chain is a study of shared clonotypes between healthy human individuals. Profiled with immunoSEQ multiplex PCR; TCRdb holds only in-frame clones, not every one. The table has more than 550,000 clones, about 91% seen once. Selected positively for CCR7 and CD45RO-negative, naive CD8 cells excluded terminally differentiated effector memory CD45RA+ cells. Sequencing was performed on naive CD8+ T cells sorted from blood. The source of this sequence is a young man in good health.

The CDR3 sequence: CASSAFRGSNNEQFF. The CDR3 DNA is TGTGCCAGCAGCGCTTTTCGCGGATCCAACAATGAGCAGTTCTTC. The chain carries TRBV9 and TRBJ2-1; D gene unclear. The CDR3 has 15 residues. In germline, CDR1 is SGDLS, CDR2 YYNGEE. Trimming took 3 bases from V and 5 from J, leaving 15 bases between them.